Included here is one T cell receptor beta chain sequence, with context. Its antigen is undetermined. Sequencing used immunoSEQ multiplex PCR; TCRdb keeps in-frame clones, though not all of them. The sample includes more than 7,500 clones, about 85% of them seen just once. The data stem from a study of OX40 agonist ivuxolimab in advanced cancers. Study overall: Patient treatment consisted of intravenous ivuxolimab administration every 2 weeks at 0.01 to 10 mg/kg. Partial responses were achieved by three patients, of whom one had hepatocellular carcinoma and two had cutaneous melanoma. Overall study findings and caveats: Among some nonresponders, normalized T-cell clonal expansion was also low.

Anyone with autoimmune disease history or systemic immunosuppression was excluded. The V gene's germline CDR1 is SGHNT and CDR2 YENEEA. V gave up 3 bases and J gave up 3 bases, with 15 bases separating them. CDR3 length: 17 residues. This TCR derives from an adult with an advanced solid tumor such as melanoma, head and neck, liver or kidney cancer. This sequence joins TRBV11-3 and TRBJ2-6, with TRBD1 as a possible D gene (8 bases). The source material was CD4+ or CD8+ T cells sorted from blood, sampled in a trial of the OX40 agonist ivuxolimab. This CDR3 is CASSLDREGYGANVLTF. The DNA of the CDR3 is TGTGCCAGCAGCTTGGACAGGGAGGGTTATGGGGCCAACGTCCTGACTTTC.